One sample yielded the 25 T cell receptor beta chains listed below, sequenced in a study of cytomegalovirus exposure and HLA in healthy donors. Amplification used 60 Vbeta primers and 13 Jbeta primers. The protocol was immunoSEQ multiplex PCR, while the TCRdb copy is restricted to in-frame clones and leaves out a portion. The table lists about 130,000 clones, roughly 83% of them singletons, with 1.5% to 2.5% in the top ten. The specimen sequenced was PBMCs. These receptors all come from a man younger than 35 in good health and CMV-seronegative.

The gene calls are TRBV30 and TRBJ2-7; the match to TRBD2 covers 10 bases. Germline loops: CDR1 GTSNPN, CDR2 SVGIG (reference sequence). Trimming took 2 bases from V and 4 from J; bases not matched to a gene: 5. CDR3 length equals 14 residues. CDR3 in amino acids: CAWSPLAGPYEQYF. CDR3 in DNA: TGTGCCTGGAGTCCACTAGCGGGGCCTTACGAGCAGTACTTC.

This chain uses TRBV10-3 with TRBJ2-3; 7 positions agree with TRBD2. CDR3 length: 14 residues. Germline-derived CDR1 and CDR2 are ENHRY and SYGVKD. V shed 6 bases and J 0 bases; nucleotides not matched to a gene: 3. This CDR3 is CAISLAASTDTQYF. As DNA, the CDR3 is TGTGCCATCAGCCTAGCGGCCAGCACAGATACGCAGTATTTT.

Worth noting for this clone: A read error may produce the germline difference seen at one junction end. V and J are TRBV7-7 and TRBJ2-1; 7 bases map to TRBD2. Per germline, CDR1 SSHAT and CDR2 FNYEAQ (reference sequence). CDR3 size: 16 residues. This CDR3 reads CASSRDYQAPYNEQFF. CDR3 in DNA: TGTGCTAGCAGCCGGGACTATCAGGCCCCCTACAATGAGCAGTTCTTC. The full variable domain, its missing parts supplied by reference TRBV7-7 and TRBJ2-1, is GAGVSQSPRYKVTKRGQDVTLRCDPISSHATLYWYQQALGQGPEFLTYFNYEAQPDKSGLPSDRFSAERPEGSISTLTIQRTEQRDSAMYRCASSRDYQAPYNEQFFGPGTRLTVL.

The chain is built from TRBV11-2 and TRBJ1-2; D possibly corresponds to TRBD1 (6 bases). V was cut by 1 base and J by 4 bases, with 10 bases left in between. This CDR3 spans 14 amino acids. Germline CDR1 is SGHAT and CDR2 is FQNNGV. The CDR3 loop reads CASSLVAGVYGYTF. CDR3 DNA sequence: TGTGCCAGCAGCTTAGTAGCAGGGGTCTATGGCTACACCTTC.

The chain joins TRBV7-9 to TRBJ2-1, with no clear D. Looked up from germline, CDR1 is SEHNR and CDR2 is FQNEAQ (reference sequence). This CDR3 contains 14 residues. V dropped 4 bases and J dropped 1 base, with 8 bases sitting between them. The CDR3 nucleotides read TGTGCCAGCAGCTCGAGATCATCCTACAATGAGCAGTTCTTC. Protein: CASSSRSSYNEQFF.

This chain joins TRBV19 and TRBJ1-4, with D possibly matching TRBD1 (5 bases). The length of the CDR3 is 17 residues. Trimming removed 0 bases from V and 0 bases from J, with 11 bases in between. Per germline, CDR1 LNHDA and CDR2 SQIVND (reference sequence). In DNA, the CDR3 is TGTGCCAGTAGTATAGATACAGACAGCGCAACTAATGAAAAACTGTTTTTT. Amino acid sequence: CASSIDTDSATNEKLFF.

DNA of the CDR3: TGTGCCAGCAGGATTAGCGGGAGGCAGGGTGATACGCAGTATTTT. It yields the protein CASRISGRQGDTQYF. The genes are TRBV6-6 and TRBJ2-3; TRBD2 aligns across 10 bases. The V and J ends lost 6 bases and 6 bases, in that order; junction bases with no gene match: 9. Germline values: CDR1 MNHNY, CDR2 SVGAGI (reference sequence). This CDR3 has 15 amino acids.

This sequence joins TRBV5-1 and TRBJ2-5; 10 bases line up with TRBD1. The CDR3 sequence is 15 residues long. Germline V gives CDR1 SGHRS, CDR2 YFSETQ. V shed 0 bases and J 6 bases; nucleotides not matched to a gene: 5. CDR3 region: CASSLGRTGGKTQYF. The CDR3 DNA sequence: TGCGCCAGCAGCTTGGGCCGGACAGGGGGAAAGACCCAGTACTTC.

This sequence joins TRBV5-1 and TRBJ2-3; 10 bases are a match to TRBD2. The germline gives CDR1 SGHRS, CDR2 YFSETQ. The CDR3 runs to 13 residues. The junction had 7 bases not matched to a gene; V was cut back by 1 base and J by 14 bases. The CDR3 here is CASSLSLAGAGYF. CDR3 coding DNA: TGCGCCAGCAGCTTGTCCCTAGCGGGGGCTGGGTATTTT.

V gene TRBV19 combines with J gene TRBJ1-2; a weak D match, TRBD1 (5 bases). This CDR3 region has 15 residues. The V and J ends lost 3 bases and 5 bases respectively, with 16 bases between them. Germline CDR1 and CDR2: LNHDA and SQIVND (reference sequence). CDR3 residues: CASSIVVGQGYGYTF. CDR3 sequence (DNA): TGTGCCAGTAGTATTGTGGTTGGGCAGGGATATGGCTACACCTTC.

The rearrangement joins TRBV10-3 to TRBJ1-5; D unclear. CDR3 size: 14 residues. V lost 2 bases to trimming and J lost 3 bases, with 8 bases between them. Germline CDR1 reads ENHRY; CDR2 reads SYGVKD. The CDR3 coding sequence is TGTGCCATCAGTGAGGCAGGTCTCAATCAGCCCCAGCATTTT. This codes for CAISEAGLNQPQHF.

This clone was found once. The V gene is TRBV29-1, the J gene TRBJ1-5; 7 bases are a match to TRBD1. V shed 3 bases, J shed 5 bases, and the junction held 7 bases outside the gene matches. This CDR3 has 14 amino acids. Germline V gene data show CDR1 as SQVTM and CDR2 as ANQGSEA. This CDR3 is CSVDGGGTHQPQHF. CDR3 DNA: TGCAGCGTTGACGGAGGGGGCACTCATCAGCCCCAGCATTTT.

This chain joins TRBV30 and TRBJ1-1; tentatively, D is TRBD1 (6 bases). The CDR3 is 15 amino acids. With 0 bases removed from V and 6 bases from J, the gap between germline ends came to 17 bases. Germline values: CDR1 GTSNPN, CDR2 SVGIG (reference sequence). CDR3 nucleotides: TGTGCCTGGAGTGTACAACTGGGGGCGGTGGCTGAAGCTTTCTTT. Translating gives CAWSVQLGAVAEAFF.

The chain uses TRBV5-8 and TRBJ1-1; D is perhaps TRBD1 (5 bases). The V end lost 2 bases, the J end lost 4 bases, and 9 bases lay between the germline ends. Germline CDR1 is SGHTS and CDR2 is YDEGEE. The CDR3 totals 13 residues. CDR3 amino acids: CASSFQRGTEAFF. The CDR3 nucleotides read TGTGCCAGCAGCTTTCAAAGGGGCACTGAAGCTTTCTTT.

This chain joins TRBV29-1 and TRBJ2-5, with 7 bases identical to TRBD1. The CDR3 consists of 12 residues. Per germline, CDR1 SQVTM and CDR2 ANQGSEA. After removal of 6 bases from V and 5 bases from J, the junction contained 6 bases not matched to a gene. Written as DNA, the CDR3 is TGCAGCGTCACAGGGGAGTGGGAGACCCAGTACTTC. This sequence encodes CSVTGEWETQYF. Full variable domain (remainder filled in from reference TRBV29-1 and TRBJ2-5): SAVISQKPSRDICQRGTSLTIQCQVDSQVTMMFWYRQQPGQSLTLIATANQGSEATYESGFVIDKFPISRPNLTFSTLTVSNMSPEDSSIYLCSVTGEWETQYFGPGTRLLVL.

V usage is TRBV10-1 and J usage is TRBJ2-1, with 8 bases matching TRBD2. Germline CDR1 and CDR2: WNHNN and SYGVQD (reference sequence). The CDR3 has 15 residues. With 2 bases clipped from V and 3 bases from J, the junction kept 3 bases outside the gene matches. CDR3 region: CASSEGLALYNEQFF. For the CDR3, the DNA is TGCGCCAGCAGTGAGGGACTAGCCCTCTACAATGAGCAGTTCTTC.

The V call is TRBV7-8, the J call TRBJ1-1; D is uncertain. V was trimmed by 6 bases and J by 7 bases, leaving 21 bases between them. The CDR3 is 15 amino acids. CDR1 SGHVS and CDR2 FQNEAQ come from the germline V gene. CDR3: CASRQDGGQAGEAFF. DNA of the CDR3: TGTGCCAGCAGACAAGACGGCGGGCAAGCAGGTGAAGCTTTCTTT.

The DNA of the CDR3 is TGTGCCAGCCACCTCGACCGGGGACTTCTCAATGAGCAGTTCTTC. Amino acids: CASHLDRGLLNEQFF. The chain has TRBV6-6 and TRBJ2-1; D may be TRBD2 (6 bases). The CDR3 covers 15 residues. Germline lookup yields CDR1 MNHNY and CDR2 SVGAGI (reference sequence). Deletions cut 8 bases from V and 6 bases from J, with 20 bases between.

The V call is TRBV30, the J call TRBJ1-6; weak D call: TRBD1 (6 bases). Between the trimmed V and J ends, which lost 8 bases and 2 bases, there was a span of 7 bases. Germline V gives CDR1 GTSNPN, CDR2 SVGIG (reference sequence). There are 12 residues in the CDR3. The CDR3 DNA sequence: TGTGCCAGGGGGACCTATAATTCACCCCTCCACTTT. Protein: CARGTYNSPLHF.

J is TRBJ2-7 and V is TRBV27; maybe TRBD2 (6 bases). The CDR3 is 15 amino acids. V was pared by 6 bases and J by 4 bases, with 19 bases between. Germline V gene data show CDR1 as MNHEY and CDR2 as SMNVEV (reference sequence). This chain's CDR3 is CASSRPQGRLYEQYV. CDR3 nucleotides: TGTGCCAGCAGCCGCCCCCAAGGGAGGCTATACGAGCAGTACGTC.

The V gene is TRBV7-2, the J gene TRBJ2-5; 7 bases line up with TRBD2. With 8 bases clipped from V and 4 bases from J, the junction kept 22 bases outside the gene matches. The CDR3 sequence is 18 residues long. The germline V gene encodes CDR1 SGHTA and CDR2 FQGNSA. CDR3 DNA sequence: TGTGCCAGCTCTAGTATAAGGCGAGCGGGATCAGCTGGAGAGACCCAGTACTTC. This translates into CASSSIRRAGSAGETQYF.

V and J are TRBV19 and TRBJ1-1; TRBD1 agrees at 9 bases. V trimming: 4 bases; J trimming: 1 base; junction bases outside the gene matches: 7. The CDR3 runs to 16 residues. CDR1 is LNHDA, CDR2 SQIVND, per germline (reference sequence). In DNA form, the CDR3 reads TGTGCCAGTAGTACAAGACCGGGACAGGGGAACACTGAAGCTTTCTTT. It yields the protein CASSTRPGQGNTEAFF.

Here the CDR3 DNA reads TGTGCCAGCAGTGAAGATGGGGACTTCGGTACGTCTCTGAACACTGAAGCTTTCTTT. It yields the protein CASSEDGDFGTSLNTEAFF. The J gene is TRBJ1-1, the V gene TRBV6-1; D is possibly TRBD1 (5 bases). Germline assignment: CDR1 MNHNS and CDR2 SASEGT. This CDR3 has 19 amino acids. V lost 1 base, J lost 0 bases, and 21 bases lay in between.

This clone appeared once. The genes are TRBV5-1 and TRBJ1-1; 11 nucleotides line up with TRBD1. After removal of 4 bases from V and 4 bases from J, the junction contained 6 bases not matched to a gene. The length of the CDR3 is 15 residues. The V gene's germline CDR1 is SGHRS and CDR2 YFSETQ. This chain's CDR3 is CASSRTGTGGTEAFF. The DNA of the CDR3 is TGCGCCAGCAGCCGTACCGGGACAGGGGGCACTGAAGCTTTCTTT.

The rearrangement links TRBV7-9 to TRBJ1-1; weak D call: TRBD1 (6 bases). Trimming took off 3 bases at V and 12 bases at J, with 20 bases between the two ends. Germline V CDR1 and CDR2: SEHNR, FQNEAQ (reference sequence). This CDR3 is built from 14 residues. Written as DNA, the CDR3 is TGTGCCAGCAGCTTGCGGTCGGGGGGCGAACGGACTTTCTTT. Translated, it gives CASSLRSGGERTFF.